There are many counts of the clone carrying this T cell receptor (beta chain). Its antigen is as yet unknown. Unsorted libraries came from 2 million PBMCs stored at -80 °C. This CDR3 is built from 16 residues. Germline V gene lookup returns CDR1 DFQATT and CDR2 SNEGSKA (reference sequence). V lost 0 bases and J lost 1; bases outside the gene matches: 5. This sample was included in a study of neurological immune-mediated disorders. Study-wide points: Because no CDR3 amino acid sequences were shared across subjects by expanded clones, private repertoires were suggested in all groups.

The cDNA was synthesized by 5'RACE incorporating 10-nucleotide random UMIs. Every sequencing run gave over 180 million TCR-beta sequences, taken from 15-18 subjects. TCRdb redid the calling of the 5' RACE reads with MiXCR, one entry per CDR3 protein. The sample lists tens of thousands of distinct CDR3 sequences, 6.5% to 8% occurring once. The receptor was isolated from a woman aged 40 to 50 in good health. The chain employs TRBV20-1 and TRBJ1-5; 8 bases align to TRBD1. Specimen: PBMCs. In nucleotides, the CDR3 is TGCAGTGCTAGAGACCGGGACAGGTTGAGCAATCAGCCCCAGCATTTT. Amino acids: CSARDRDRLSNQPQHF.